This TCR beta chain was sequenced in a study of T-cell reconstitution after alpha-beta-depleted transplantation in children. Preparation of the TCRbeta library involved a method that used unique molecular identifiers. From the PCR reads, TCRdb called clonotypes with MiXCR, one entry per CDR3 protein. The sample consists of about 610,000 distinct CDR3 sequences, about 10% of them appearing once. The junction had 0 bases not matched to a gene; V was cut back by 9 bases and J by 1 base. The germline gives CDR1 KGHDR, CDR2 SFDVKD. There are 13 residues in the CDR3. In its sample, this clonotype was seen a few times.

The sequence derives from a human donor who donated a stem cell graft to a child with acute myeloid leukemia. This sequence joins TRBV24-1 and TRBJ2-3; 10 bases match TRBD1. The starting material was PBMCs from the stem cell graft donor, obtained from the stem cell graft. CDR3 sequence (DNA): TGTGCCACCGGGACAGGGGGCACAGATACGCAGTATTTT. Translation gives CATGTGGTDTQYF.